These 20 T cell receptor beta chains came from one sample sequenced in a study of T cell repertoires in cytomegalovirus infection. From the reads, TCRdb called clonotypes with MiXCR, one entry per CDR3 protein. This sample has about 360,000 distinct CDR3 sequences, with 15% to 20% found just once. Sequenced: PBMCs. These receptors all come from a human donor in good health (CMV status not recorded). Some clones in this sample may be carry-over from other donors' samples.

This clonotype was seen ten or more times. This chain joins TRBV7-8 and TRBJ2-1, with TRBD2 identical over 13 bases. V shed 3 bases and J 4 bases; nucleotides not matched to a gene: 3. Per germline, CDR1 SGHVS and CDR2 FQNEAQ. The CDR3 extends over 16 amino acids. CDR3: CASSFGTSGAYNEQFF. For the CDR3, the DNA is TGTGCCAGCAGCTTTGGGACTAGCGGGGCGTACAATGAGCAGTTCTTC.

This clonotype was observed at least ten times. The chain recombines TRBV19 with TRBJ1-5, with D possibly matching TRBD1 (5 bases). V lost 7 bases and J lost 7, with 20 bases in between. Germline V gives CDR1 LNHDA, CDR2 SQIVND (reference sequence). The CDR3 extends over 15 amino acids. CDR3 loop: CASIDSPGSNQPQHF. For the CDR3, the DNA is TGTGCCAGTATCGATTCTCCAGGGTCAAACCAGCCCCAGCATTTT.

This clonotype was seen ten or more times. This sequence joins TRBV7-9 and TRBJ1-2, with 8 positions matching TRBD1. J was trimmed by 2 bases and V by 0 bases; bases with no gene match: 11. The CDR3 totals 18 residues. Germline-derived CDR1 and CDR2 are SEHNR and FQNEAQ (reference sequence). This chain's CDR3 is CASSLARTKDRANYGYTF. CDR3 nucleotides: TGTGCCAGCAGCTTAGCGCGGACGAAGGACAGGGCGAACTATGGCTACACCTTC.

This clonotype was counted many times. This sequence joins TRBV7-8 and TRBJ1-5; D is uncertain. The CDR3 sequence is 14 residues long. Germline V gene lookup returns CDR1 SGHVS and CDR2 FQNEAQ. Between the trimmed V and J ends, which lost 7 bases and 8 bases, there was a span of 18 bases. CDR3 bases: TGTGCCAGCACCCAAGTCCGAGACCAGGAGCCCCAGCATTTT. Translating gives CASTQVRDQEPQHF.

The chain links TRBV18 to TRBJ2-5; possible D gene TRBD1, 5 bases. CDR3 length: 15 amino acids. Germline V CDR1 and CDR2: KGHSH, LQKENI. Trimming removed 3 bases from V and 0 bases from J, with 11 bases in between. DNA of the CDR3: TGTGCCAGCTCACCTTCCCAGGGCCACCAAGAGACCCAGTACTTC. Residues: CASSPSQGHQETQYF.

This clonotype was picked up a small number of times. The chain couples TRBV6-2 or TRBV6-3 to TRBJ1-5; D is unclear. Germline CDR1 is MNHEY and CDR2 is SVGEGT. The CDR3 is 14 amino acids. Trimming cost V 4 bases and J 6 bases, with 13 bases left between them. The CDR3: CASSSPLGFQPQHF. CDR3 coding DNA: TGTGCCAGCAGTTCCCCCCTTGGCTTTCAGCCCCAGCATTTT.

This clonotype has a count of ten or more. The J gene is TRBJ1-2, the V gene TRBV7-2; D gene ambiguous. The CDR3 is 13 residues long. Germline CDR1 reads SGHTA; CDR2 reads FQGNSA. V was shortened by 0 bases and J by 4 bases, with 6 bases between the two germline ends. The chain's CDR3 is CASSLAPIYGYTF. In nucleotides, the CDR3 is TGTGCCAGCAGCTTAGCCCCGATCTATGGCTACACCTTC.

This clonotype was recorded a few times. The chain is built from TRBV4-2 and TRBJ2-3; D not certain. Germline CDR1 reads LGHNA; CDR2 reads YNFKEQ. The V and J ends lost 0 bases and 8 bases respectively, with 12 bases between them. CDR3 length equals 14 residues. The CDR3 sequence is CASSQDRSPVTQYF. The CDR3 nucleotides read TGTGCCAGCAGCCAAGATCGATCGCCTGTTACGCAGTATTTT.

This clonotype appeared a few times. The chain combines TRBV7-9 with TRBJ2-7, with D perhaps matching TRBD2 (5 bases). The CDR3 totals 13 residues. Trimming removed 5 bases at V and 2 bases at J, with 10 bases between. From germline, CDR1 is SEHNR and CDR2 FQNEAQ (reference sequence). The CDR3 loop is CASSPVRAYEQYF. In nucleotides, the CDR3 is TGTGCCAGCAGCCCCGTGAGGGCCTACGAGCAGTACTTC.

The genes are TRBV3-1 and TRBJ2-1; 16 nucleotides line up with TRBD2. The CDR3 contains 19 residues. The germline gives CDR1 LGHDT, CDR2 YNNKEL (reference sequence). The V gene end was trimmed by 4 bases and the J gene end by 0 bases; junction bases not matched to a gene: 6. The CDR3 DNA reads TGTGCCAGCAGCCTCCCGGGACTAGCGGGAGGGATCTCCTACAATGAGCAGTTCTTC. It specifies CASSLPGLAGGISYNEQFF.

This clonotype was found once. The chain carries TRBV29-1 and TRBJ2-3, with D perhaps matching TRBD2 (5 bases). Between the trimmed V and J ends, which lost 4 bases and 5 bases, there was a span of 13 bases. The CDR3 consists of 13 residues. Germline CDR1 reads SQVTM; CDR2 reads ANQGSEA. The CDR3 DNA reads TGCAGCGTTGGTGCCCTCGAGGGAGATACGCAGTATTTT. Its protein product is CSVGALEGDTQYF.

The rearrangement joins TRBV5-1 to TRBJ1-1; 11 bases line up with TRBD1. The CDR3 is 14 amino acids. With 0 bases clipped from V and 9 bases from J, the junction kept 4 bases outside the gene matches. Germline V gene data show CDR1 as SGHRS and CDR2 as YFSETQ. CDR3 in DNA: TGCGCCAGCAGCTTGGGGGGACAGGGGGTAAAAGCTTTCTTT. Protein product: CASSLGGQGVKAFF.

This clonotype was found a few times. This chain joins TRBV19 and TRBJ1-1, with D possibly TRBD1 on 6 matching bases. Germline V CDR1 and CDR2: LNHDA, SQIVND (reference sequence). The CDR3 sequence is 13 residues long. The V gene lost 3 bases and the J gene lost 8 bases, with 13 bases spanning the gap. The CDR3 sequence: CASSINFGTEAFF. The DNA of the CDR3 is TGTGCCAGTAGTATCAACTTCGGGACAGAAGCTTTCTTT. Full variable domain (remainder filled in from reference TRBV19 and TRBJ1-1): DGGITQSPKYLFRKEGQNVTLSCEQNLNHDAMYWYRQDPGQGLRLIYYSQIVNDFQKGDIAEGYSVSREKKESFPLTVTSAQKNPTAFYLCASSINFGTEAFFGQGTRLTVV.

This clonotype was found a few times. CDR3: CASSSRRSNTGELFF. The DNA of the CDR3 is TGTGCCAGCAGCTCAAGACGGTCGAACACCGGGGAGCTGTTTTTT. The J gene is TRBJ2-2, the V gene TRBV7-9; D is uncertain. CDR1 is SEHNR and CDR2 is FQNEAQ in the germline V gene (reference sequence). CDR3 length equals 15 residues. V was clipped by 4 bases and J by 0 bases, with 9 bases between them. Supplemented by reference TRBV7-9 and TRBJ2-2, the full variable domain reads DTGVSQNPRHKITKRGQNVTFRCDPISEHNRLYWYRQTLGQGPEFLTYFQNEAQLEKSRLLSDRFSAERPKGSFSTLEIQRTEQGDSAMYLCASSSRRSNTGELFFGEGSRLTVL.

The V and J genes are TRBV7-2 and TRBJ1-1; 7 nucleotides agree with TRBD1. Germline V gives CDR1 SGHTA, CDR2 FQGNSA. Trimming took 5 bases from V and 4 from J; bases not matched to a gene: 7. The CDR3 covers 14 residues. CDR3: CASSPGGLATEAFF. The CDR3 DNA sequence: TGTGCCAGCAGCCCAGGGGGACTCGCCACTGAAGCTTTCTTT.

This clonotype turned up a few times. The chain has TRBV15 and TRBJ1-5, with D possibly being TRBD1 (5 bases). With 2 bases removed from V and 5 bases from J, the gap between germline ends came to 16 bases. Germline V gene sequence: CDR1 LNHNV, CDR2 YYDKDF (reference sequence). This CDR3 comprises 16 residues. The CDR3 reads CATSRLYGAIDQPQHF. CDR3 DNA sequence: TGTGCCACCAGCAGATTATACGGGGCTATTGATCAGCCCCAGCATTTT.

This clonotype was seen many times. The DNA of the CDR3 is TGTGCCAGCAGCCTAACCTGGGGGGGAAGCAATCAGCCCCAGCATTTT. Its protein product is CASSLTWGGSNQPQHF. The chain joins TRBV7-8 to TRBJ1-5, with TRBD1 as a possible D gene (5 bases). In germline, CDR1 is SGHVS, CDR2 FQNEAQ. V was shortened by 5 bases and J by 1 base, with 15 bases between the two germline ends. CDR3 length equals 16 residues.

This clonotype was observed a few times. The genes are TRBV7-6 and TRBJ2-7, with unresolved D. Germline V gene lookup returns CDR1 SGHVS and CDR2 FNYEAQ. This CDR3 is built from 14 residues. Deletions cut 0 bases from V and 0 bases from J, with 6 bases between. The CDR3 loop is CASSLAPVSYEQYF. The CDR3 nucleotides read TGTGCCAGCAGCTTAGCCCCTGTCTCCTACGAGCAGTACTTC.

The CDR3 reads CASSIWITRGESNQPQHF. The CDR3 bases are TGTGCCAGTAGTATTTGGATTACGAGGGGAGAAAGCAATCAGCCCCAGCATTTT. The chain combines TRBV19 with TRBJ1-5, with D tentatively TRBD1 (5 bases). The CDR3 is made up of 18 amino acids. V was clipped by 3 bases and J by 1 base, with 19 bases between them. Germline assignment: CDR1 LNHDA and CDR2 SQIVND (reference sequence).

This chain joins TRBV15 and TRBJ1-5; D unresolved. CDR1 and CDR2 (germline): LNHNV, YYDKDF (reference sequence). The CDR3 totals 13 residues. The germline V and J ends were trimmed by 3 bases and 2 bases, with 5 bases remaining between them. The CDR3 DNA reads as TGTGCCACCAGCAGGTATCGCAATCAGCCCCAGCATTTT. Translating it yields CATSRYRNQPQHF.